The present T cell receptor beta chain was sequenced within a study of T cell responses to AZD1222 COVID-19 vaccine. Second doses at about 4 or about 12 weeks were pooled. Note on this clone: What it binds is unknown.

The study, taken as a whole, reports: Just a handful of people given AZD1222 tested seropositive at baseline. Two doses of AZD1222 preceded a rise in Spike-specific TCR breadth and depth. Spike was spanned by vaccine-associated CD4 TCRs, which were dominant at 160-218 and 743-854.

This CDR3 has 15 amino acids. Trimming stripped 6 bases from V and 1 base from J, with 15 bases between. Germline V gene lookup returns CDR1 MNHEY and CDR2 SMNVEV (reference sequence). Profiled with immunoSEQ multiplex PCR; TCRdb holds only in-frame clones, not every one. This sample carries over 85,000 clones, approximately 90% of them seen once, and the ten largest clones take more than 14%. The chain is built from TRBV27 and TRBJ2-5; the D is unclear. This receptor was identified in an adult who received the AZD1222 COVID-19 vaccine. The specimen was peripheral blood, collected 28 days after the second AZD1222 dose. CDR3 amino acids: CASSDSQITQETQYF. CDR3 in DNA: TGTGCCAGCAGCGACTCACAGATTACCCAAGAGACCCAGTACTTC.